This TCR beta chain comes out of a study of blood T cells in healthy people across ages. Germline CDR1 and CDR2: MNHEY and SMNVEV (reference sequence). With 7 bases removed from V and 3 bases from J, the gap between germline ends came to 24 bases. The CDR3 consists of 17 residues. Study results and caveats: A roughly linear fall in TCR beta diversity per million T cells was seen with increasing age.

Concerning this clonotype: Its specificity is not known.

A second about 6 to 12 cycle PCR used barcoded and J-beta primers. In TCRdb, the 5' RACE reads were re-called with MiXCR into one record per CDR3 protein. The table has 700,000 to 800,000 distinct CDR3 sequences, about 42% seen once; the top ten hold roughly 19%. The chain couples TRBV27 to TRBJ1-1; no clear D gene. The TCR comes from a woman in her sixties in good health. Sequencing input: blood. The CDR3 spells CASNPWGFPQRHTEAFF. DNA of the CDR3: TGTGCCAGCAACCCTTGGGGATTTCCCCAACGCCACACTGAAGCTTTCTTT.